What follows describes a single TCR beta chain. Antigen unknown. The sample is drawn from a study of OX40 agonist ivuxolimab in advanced cancers. Study background: Patients enrolled in dose escalation were diagnosed with hepatocellular carcinoma, melanoma, renal cell or head and neck cancer. Study outcomes and limitations: At 0.1 to 3.0 mg/kg, CD4+ and CD8+ blood T cells expanded clonally by week 6.

The CDR3 is 12 residues long. Germline CDR1 is SGHKS and CDR2 is YYEKEE (reference sequence). The V end was cut by 5 bases, the J end by 7 bases, with 7 bases between. Sequencing used immunoSEQ multiplex PCR; TCRdb keeps in-frame clones, though not all of them. The sample lists about 62,000 clones; under 95% were seen once. This clonotype was sampled from an adult with an advanced solid tumor such as melanoma, head and neck, liver or kidney cancer. The chain couples TRBV5-5 to TRBJ1-6; D is ambiguous. The input for sequencing was CD4+ or CD8+ T cells sorted from blood, taken in a trial of the OX40 agonist ivuxolimab. The CDR3 here is CASSRVNSPLHF. The CDR3 DNA reads TGTGCCAGCAGTAGGGTCAATTCACCCCTCCACTTT.